This is a list of T cell receptor beta chains from one sample in a study of cytomegalovirus exposure and HLA in healthy donors. The protocol was immunoSEQ multiplex PCR, while the TCRdb copy is restricted to in-frame clones and leaves out a portion. The data hold 200,000 to 300,000 clones, with roughly 87% observed a single time. What was sequenced was PBMCs. Receptors were obtained from a woman aged 40 to 50 in good health and CMV-seropositive. Each CDR3 is given with its conserved first and last residue. Fields, in order: CDR3 DNA, CDR3 protein, clone size, D gene, V gene, J gene. The D gene is left open where the match is weak. Not every row has a clone size; where given, it reads once, few, many or a size class.

TGCGCCAGCAGCCCCTTGACAGGGAGGAACAATGAGCAGTTCTTC,CASSPLTGRNNEQFF,NA,NA,TRBV5-1,TRBJ2-1
TGTGCCAGCAGCGGCAGGACTAGCGGGAATGAGCAGTTCTTC,CASSGRTSGNEQFF,NA,TRBD2,TRBV7-3,TRBJ2-1
TGTGCCAGCAGCCCCGCCAGCTCGGTAGCGGGGGGGGCCTACGAGCAGTACTTC,CASSPASSVAGGAYEQYF,NA,TRBD2,TRBV4-2,TRBJ2-7
TGTGCCAGTAGTAAGGGACTAGCGGGAGACGAGCAGTACTTC,CASSKGLAGDEQYF,NA,TRBD2,TRBV19,TRBJ2-7
TGTGCCTGGACGGGTGAACAGGACAGGGGCCACGAGCAGTACTTC,CAWTGEQDRGHEQYF,NA,TRBD1,TRBV30,TRBJ2-7
TGTGCCAGCAGTCAGGGTGAAACTAATGAAAAACTGTTTTTT,CASSQGETNEKLFF,NA,NA,TRBV5-4,TRBJ1-4
TGTGCCAGTAGTATGCGAGCCCCTAGCGGGAGATCCCACGAGCAGTACTTC,CASSMRAPSGRSHEQYF,NA,TRBD2,TRBV19,TRBJ2-7
TGTGCCAGCAGCCCTTCCGGGACAGGGGTCGGCGAGCAGTACTTC,CASSPSGTGVGEQYF,NA,TRBD1,TRBV11-2,TRBJ2-7
TGTGCCAGCACTGATCCCGGACAGGGGGCATACTATGGCTACACCTTC,CASTDPGQGAYYGYTF,NA,TRBD1,TRBV6-1,TRBJ1-2
TGTGCCAGCAGCGAGGGCCGGGCGGGACTTGGAGGCTACGAGCAGTACTTC,CASSEGRAGLGGYEQYF,NA,NA,TRBV7-2,TRBJ2-7
TGTGCCAGCAGCGCCAGGGCTCTACTAGCGGGCCCCTACGAGCAGTACTTC,CASSARALLAGPYEQYF,NA,TRBD2,TRBV9,TRBJ2-7
TGTGCCAGCTCACTCCCTGCGCCGGGTGGGCAGTACTTC,CASSLPAPGGQYF,NA,NA,TRBV18,TRBJ2-7
TGTTCCAGCAGCTTAGGAATAGGACAGGGACGCGTCGGCTACACCTTC,CSSSLGIGQGRVGYTF,NA,TRBD1,TRBV7-9,TRBJ1-2
TGTGCCAGTAGGGGCAGGGGCGCAGATACGCAGTATTTT,CASRGRGADTQYF,NA,NA,TRBV19,TRBJ2-3
TGTGCCAGCAGCGCCCAGGCCAACAGGGGATCCTCTGGCTACACCTTC,CASSAQANRGSSGYTF,NA,TRBD1,TRBV9,TRBJ1-2
TGTGCCAGCAGTGAGGGACGACTAGCACGGGACTCCGAGCAGTACTTC,CASSEGRLARDSEQYF,NA,TRBD2,TRBV2,TRBJ2-7
TGCGCCAGCAGCCCTCAGGGAAGCAATCAGCCCCAGCATTTT,CASSPQGSNQPQHF,NA,NA,TRBV4-1,TRBJ1-5
TGTGCCATACAGGGGGCCCTTCTCTACGAGCAGTACTTC,CAIQGALLYEQYF,NA,TRBD1,TRBV10-3,TRBJ2-7
TGTGCCAGCAGCCAGGCGGGGGCGGGGGAGACCCAGTACTTC,CASSQAGAGETQYF,NA,NA,TRBV7-2,TRBJ2-5
TGCGCCAGCAGCTTGGGGGCAGGGGGTGACACTGAAGCTTTCTTT,CASSLGAGGDTEAFF,NA,TRBD1,TRBV5-1,TRBJ1-1
TGTGCCTGGAGACAGTCGTTCTATGGCTACACCTTC,CAWRQSFYGYTF,NA,NA,TRBV30,TRBJ1-2
TGTGCCAGCAGCTTTTTGGGCAGGGAAACCTACGAGCAGTACTTC,CASSFLGRETYEQYF,NA,NA,TRBV5-4,TRBJ2-7
TGTGCCAGCAGCGCGACCCCGACAGGGAACACTGAAGCTTTCTTT,CASSATPTGNTEAFF,NA,NA,TRBV7-9,TRBJ1-1
TGTGCCAGCAGCTTAGACAGGTACCGCGGAAACACCATATATTTT,CASSLDRYRGNTIYF,NA,NA,TRBV5-6,TRBJ1-3
TGTGCCAGCAGCTTTAGGGCCAATAGCGATTGGTACCAAGAGACCCAGTACTTC,CASSFRANSDWYQETQYF,few,NA,TRBV7-2,TRBJ2-5
TGTGCCTGGAGTGCGACAGTGCAAGAGACCCAGTACTTC,CAWSATVQETQYF,NA,NA,TRBV30,TRBJ2-5
TGCGCCAGCAGCCCTGGAGTCCTGCGGGGGGGCAAAGATACGCAGTATTTT,CASSPGVLRGGKDTQYF,NA,TRBD2,TRBV4-1,TRBJ2-3
TGTGCCAGCTCACCCTTGATCACTACAGGCGGTTACACCGGGGAGCTGTTTTTT,CASSPLITTGGYTGELFF,NA,NA,TRBV18,TRBJ2-2
TGTGCCAGCAGCTTAGGCCGGCAGGCCTACTCTGGGGCCAACGTCCTGACTTTC,CASSLGRQAYSGANVLTF,NA,NA,TRBV13,TRBJ2-6
TGTGCCAGCAGCTCCATCGGGACTACCCACACCGGGGAGCTGTTTTTT,CASSSIGTTHTGELFF,once,TRBD2,TRBV7-6,TRBJ2-2
TGTGCCTCGATCATACCTATTAATGGCTACACCTTC,CASIIPINGYTF,few,NA,TRBV30,TRBJ1-2
TGTGCCAGCCAGCCCTATAGCGGGAGCACAGATACGCAGTATTTT,CASQPYSGSTDTQYF,few,TRBD2,TRBV7-6,TRBJ2-3
TGTGCCAGCAGCTTATACAGGGCGAATGAGCAGTTCTTC,CASSLYRANEQFF,NA,NA,TRBV11-2,TRBJ2-1
TGCAGCGTCCGCCCCCCCGGGACAGGGGTTGGCTATGGCTACACCTTC,CSVRPPGTGVGYGYTF,NA,TRBD1,TRBV29-1,TRBJ1-2
TGTGCCAGCAGAGCGGGATCCACAGATACGCAGTATTTT,CASRAGSTDTQYF,NA,TRBD2,TRBV7-9,TRBJ2-3
TGTGCCAGCAGTCCCGCAGGGGGGCCCTACGAGCAGTACTTC,CASSPAGGPYEQYF,NA,NA,TRBV6-6,TRBJ2-7
TGCGCCAGTGGACCCAGGACTAGCGGCCAGCATGAGCAGTTCTTC,CASGPRTSGQHEQFF,once,TRBD2,TRBV5-1,TRBJ2-1
TGTGCCAGCAGCTTAACAGTGAACACTGAAGCTTTCTTT,CASSLTVNTEAFF,few,NA,TRBV7-2,TRBJ1-1
TGTGCCAGTAGTATATCCAGGGGAGGGACTGAAGCTTTCTTT,CASSISRGGTEAFF,NA,NA,TRBV19,TRBJ1-1
TGTGCCAGCAGCTTAAGTAGCGGGAGCAGCGAGCAGTACTTC,CASSLSSGSSEQYF,NA,TRBD2,TRBV7-9,TRBJ2-7
TGTGCCAGCAGTGAGTTGGCCAGGGGAAGTGGAGAGGAGCAGTTCTTC,CASSELARGSGEEQFF,NA,NA,TRBV25-1,TRBJ2-1
TGTGCCAGCTCTAAGGGGGTTGCCGTCACTGAAGCTTTCTTT,CASSKGVAVTEAFF,NA,NA,TRBV6-5,TRBJ1-1
TGTGCCAGCCGATGGGAGGGGAGGGAGACCCAGTACTTC,CASRWEGRETQYF,NA,TRBD2,TRBV6-1,TRBJ2-5
TGTGCCAGCAGCCCTTTGGGGGACAGCTCCTACGAGCAGTACTTC,CASSPLGDSSYEQYF,NA,TRBD1,TRBV7-2,TRBJ2-7
TGTGCCATCAGTGCACGAACAGGGGGCGCAGATACGCAGTATTTT,CAISARTGGADTQYF,NA,TRBD1,TRBV10-3,TRBJ2-3
TGTGCCAGCAGCTTAAAGGAGGGTTGGACTGAAGCTTTCTTT,CASSLKEGWTEAFF,NA,NA,TRBV7-9,TRBJ1-1
TGTGCCAGCTCCAAACTGCAGGGCTTTAATGAAAAACTGTTTTTT,CASSKLQGFNEKLFF,once,NA,TRBV11-2,TRBJ1-4
TGTGCCAGCAGCGTAGCCCCCTCGGGGTCAGGGGTCAATGAGCAGTTCTTC,CASSVAPSGSGVNEQFF,NA,NA,TRBV9,TRBJ2-1
TGTGCCAGCAGCTGGTTCGGGAGTGCAGGCAATCAGCCCCAGCATTTT,CASSWFGSAGNQPQHF,NA,NA,TRBV7-2,TRBJ1-5
TGTGCCAGCAGCCCGGGGACAGGAGCTGGGAACACTGAAGCTTTCTTT,CASSPGTGAGNTEAFF,once,TRBD1,TRBV7-2,TRBJ1-1
TGTGCCAGCAGCGTAGATCACGGGGGGGACAGGGAATTATACGAGCAGTACTTC,CASSVDHGGDRELYEQYF,NA,NA,TRBV9,TRBJ2-7
TGTGCCAGCAGAAACAGGGGGCCCGGGGAGCTGTTTTTT,CASRNRGPGELFF,few,TRBD1,TRBV2,TRBJ2-2
TGTGCCAGCAGCCCTCGTACGGGTAACTATGGCTACACCTTC,CASSPRTGNYGYTF,NA,NA,TRBV7-9,TRBJ1-2
TGTGCCAGCAGCCAGGCGGGAGGAGGTGGGACAGATACGCAGTATTTT,CASSQAGGGGTDTQYF,NA,TRBD2,TRBV7-2,TRBJ2-3
TGCGCCAGCAGTGAGGACTTAAGAGATACGCAGTATTTT,CASSEDLRDTQYF,few,NA,TRBV6-5,TRBJ2-3
TGTGCCAGCAGCTTGCTGGGACTAGCGGAAGAGACCCAGTACTTC,CASSLLGLAEETQYF,NA,TRBD2,TRBV7-2,TRBJ2-5
TGTGCCAGCAGCTTCGTGAGGTTCTTCTACGAGCAGTACTTC,CASSFVRFFYEQYF,NA,NA,TRBV7-9,TRBJ2-7
TGTGCCAGCAGTTTTAGACAGGGATCCTACGAGCAGTACTTC,CASSFRQGSYEQYF,NA,TRBD1,TRBV27,TRBJ2-7
TGTGCCAGCAGTAGGACTAGCGGGGCCAGCTCCTACGAGCAGTACTTC,CASSRTSGASSYEQYF,NA,TRBD2,TRBV6-6,TRBJ2-7